The clone carrying this T cell receptor (beta chain) was counted at least ten times. The antigen is undetermined. Amplification of TCR beta CDR3 regions used RNA as the template. When the TCR CDR3 underwent first-round RT-PCR, the HTBI primer set was used. TCRdb ran MiXCR on the multiplex PCR reads and lists one entry per CDR3 protein. The sample has some 370,000 distinct CDR3 sequences, 17% seen once. The hyperthyroidism was newly diagnosed and had lasted under 2 months; the patients were aged 18 to 65. From more than 9.5 ml of fresh peripheral blood, PBMCs were isolated. The data originate from a study of T cells in Graves' hyperthyroidism and ophthalmopathy. General study results and limits: Progression to ophthalmopathy was predicted a median of roughly 6.5 months early. Blood shared most expanded thyroid clonotypes above 0.001.

The clonotype was recovered from a woman aged 25 to 39 with Graves' hyperthyroidism that later progressed to Graves' ophthalmopathy. The sequenced sample consisted of blood.

DNA of the CDR3: TGTGCCAGCAGTTTCTCGAGCGGGAATGAGCAGTTCTTC. Protein product: CASSFSSGNEQFF. V gene TRBV27 combines with J gene TRBJ2-1; possibly TRBD2 for D (6 bases). Trimming cost V 3 bases and J 7 bases, with 10 bases left between them. The germline gives CDR1 MNHEY, CDR2 SMNVEV (reference sequence). The CDR3 is made up of 13 amino acids.